This T cell receptor (beta chain) was found in a study of regulatory and conventional T cells in RAG deficiency. This CDR3 has 15 residues. The V gene end was trimmed by 7 bases and the J gene end by 7 bases; junction bases not matched to a gene: 8. The germline gives CDR1 LNHDA, CDR2 SQIVND (reference sequence). Only in-frame clones appear in the TCRdb table, and some are missing; sequencing was by immunoSEQ multiplex PCR. The sample records 6,000 to 7,000 clones, almost 85% being singletons. The sample also formed part of further work on regulatory T cells. That study adds: Primers: 52 TRBV forward and 13 TRBJ reverse.

The source of this sequence is a human donor in good health. The chain employs TRBV19 and TRBJ2-1; TRBD2 matches at 12 bases. Material for sequencing was CD8+ T cells sorted from blood. The CDR3 DNA reads TGTGCCAGTATCCCACTAGCGGGGGGAGGAAATGAGCAGTTCTTC. This codes for CASIPLAGGGNEQFF.